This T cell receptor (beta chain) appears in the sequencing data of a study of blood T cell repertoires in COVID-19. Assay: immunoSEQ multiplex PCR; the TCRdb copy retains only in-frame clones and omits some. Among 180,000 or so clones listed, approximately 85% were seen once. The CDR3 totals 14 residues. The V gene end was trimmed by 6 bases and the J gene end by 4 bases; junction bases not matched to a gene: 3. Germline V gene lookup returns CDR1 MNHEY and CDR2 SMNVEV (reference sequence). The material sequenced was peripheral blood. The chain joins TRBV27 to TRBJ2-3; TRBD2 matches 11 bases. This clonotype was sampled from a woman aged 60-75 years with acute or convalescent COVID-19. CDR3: CASRFSGRADTQYF. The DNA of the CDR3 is TGTGCCAGCAGATTTAGCGGGAGGGCAGATACGCAGTATTTT.